The rows below give T cell receptor beta chains drawn from one sample of a study of radiotherapy plus CTLA-4 blockade in lung cancer. TCRdb's copy holds only in-frame clones and misses some; the assay was immunoSEQ multiplex PCR. The sample carries 70,000 to 90,000 clones, 70% to 85% recorded once. Sequencing was performed on peripheral blood, taken from a patient treated with radiotherapy plus ipilimumab. The receptors were gathered from a human donor with non-small cell lung cancer who had stable disease on radiotherapy plus ipilimumab. CDR3s include the opening cysteine and the closing phenylalanine or tryptophan. The order of the fields is D gene, V gene, clone size, J gene, CDR3 protein, CDR3 DNA. The D gene is left open where the match is weak. Rows give clone size only sometimes, using once, few, many, or a class for an expanded clone.

D gene: -; V gene: TRBV5-4; clone size: -; J gene: TRBJ2-3; CDR3 protein: CASSRLGSSTDTQYF; CDR3 DNA: TGTGCCAGCAGCCGTTTGGGGTCGAGCACAGATACGCAGTATTTT
D gene: -; V gene: TRBV27; clone size: -; J gene: TRBJ2-5; CDR3 protein: CASSLRGEETQYF; CDR3 DNA: TGTGCCAGCAGTTTGCGGGGAGAAGAGACCCAGTACTTC
D gene: -; V gene: TRBV5-5; clone size: -; J gene: TRBJ2-1; CDR3 protein: CASSLLSGSYNEQFF; CDR3 DNA: TGTGCCAGCAGCTTGTTGAGCGGGTCTTACAATGAGCAGTTCTTC
D gene: TRBD1; V gene: TRBV5-1; clone size: -; J gene: TRBJ1-2; CDR3 protein: CASSLEIQGFNGYTF; CDR3 DNA: TGCGCCAGCAGCTTGGAGATACAGGGGTTCAATGGCTACACCTTC
D gene: -; V gene: TRBV27; clone size: -; J gene: TRBJ2-7; CDR3 protein: CASSNRREGFYEQYF; CDR3 DNA: TGTGCCAGCAGCAACCGAAGGGAAGGATTCTACGAGCAGTACTTC
D gene: -; V gene: TRBV5-1; clone size: -; J gene: TRBJ1-4; CDR3 protein: CASSPLTTNEKLFF; CDR3 DNA: TGCGCCAGCAGCCCACTAACAACTAATGAAAAACTGTTTTTT
D gene: -; V gene: TRBV4-2; clone size: -; J gene: TRBJ1-2; CDR3 protein: CASSQGARGGYTF; CDR3 DNA: TGTGCCAGCAGCCAAGGGGCCAGGGGTGGCTACACCTTC
D gene: -; V gene: TRBV6-5; clone size: -; J gene: TRBJ1-2; CDR3 protein: CASSAGVVMGYTF; CDR3 DNA: TGTGCCAGCAGTGCAGGGGTGGTTATGGGCTACACCTTC
D gene: -; V gene: TRBV6-5; clone size: -; J gene: TRBJ1-3; CDR3 protein: CASSYTTAISGNTIYF; CDR3 DNA: TGTGCCAGCAGTTACACGACAGCGATCTCTGGAAACACCATATATTTT
D gene: -; V gene: TRBV11-2; clone size: -; J gene: TRBJ2-5; CDR3 protein: CASSLEGWVETQYF; CDR3 DNA: TGTGCCAGCAGCTTAGAGGGGTGGGTGGAGACCCAGTACTTC
D gene: -; V gene: TRBV6-6; clone size: -; J gene: TRBJ1-2; CDR3 protein: CASSYGAGGAGYTF; CDR3 DNA: TGTGCCAGCAGTTACGGCGCGGGGGGGGCTGGCTACACCTTC
D gene: TRBD1; V gene: TRBV4-1; clone size: -; J gene: TRBJ2-2; CDR3 protein: CASSQVRGRSTGELFF; CDR3 DNA: TGCGCCAGCAGCCAAGTCAGGGGGCGTAGCACCGGGGAGCTGTTTTTT
D gene: -; V gene: TRBV19; clone size: once; J gene: TRBJ2-7; CDR3 protein: CASSRDPRGYEQYF; CDR3 DNA: TGTGCCAGTAGCAGGGACCCCAGGGGCTACGAGCAGTACTTC
D gene: -; V gene: TRBV5-8; clone size: -; J gene: TRBJ1-2; CDR3 protein: CASSSVVRGSAGYTF; CDR3 DNA: TGTGCCAGCAGCTCGGTAGTGAGGGGCTCGGCTGGCTACACCTTC
D gene: -; V gene: TRBV5-4; clone size: -; J gene: TRBJ2-2; CDR3 protein: CASSLRGADTGELFF; CDR3 DNA: TGTGCCAGCAGCCTTCGGGGGGCGGACACCGGGGAGCTGTTTTTT
D gene: -; V gene: TRBV7-9; clone size: few; J gene: TRBJ1-2; CDR3 protein: CASSLAAGHGYTF; CDR3 DNA: TGTGCCAGCAGCTTAGCGGCAGGTCATGGCTACACCTTC
D gene: -; V gene: TRBV29-1; clone size: -; J gene: TRBJ2-7; CDR3 protein: CSVGVGGIPYEQYF; CDR3 DNA: TGCAGCGTTGGGGTTGGGGGTATCCCCTACGAGCAGTACTTC
D gene: -; V gene: TRBV6-5; clone size: -; J gene: TRBJ1-6; CDR3 protein: CASSYSITDSPLHF; CDR3 DNA: TGTGCCAGCAGTTACTCGATCACGGATTCACCCCTCCACTTT
D gene: TRBD1; V gene: TRBV6-5; clone size: -; J gene: TRBJ1-1; CDR3 protein: CASSFSFRQGNTEAFF; CDR3 DNA: TGTGCCAGCAGTTTCTCCTTTAGACAGGGGAACACTGAAGCTTTCTTT
D gene: -; V gene: TRBV25-1; clone size: -; J gene: TRBJ1-2; CDR3 protein: CASSEFTGNYGYTF; CDR3 DNA: TGTGCCAGCAGTGAATTCACGGGGAACTATGGCTACACCTTC
D gene: TRBD1; V gene: TRBV5-4; clone size: -; J gene: TRBJ1-2; CDR3 protein: CASSLEGAYGYTF; CDR3 DNA: TGTGCCAGCAGCTTGGAGGGGGCGTATGGCTACACCTTC
D gene: -; V gene: TRBV28; clone size: -; J gene: TRBJ2-5; CDR3 protein: CASSLGSSQYF; CDR3 DNA: TGTGCCAGCAGTTTGGGAAGTTCCCAGTACTTC
D gene: TRBD1; V gene: TRBV28; clone size: -; J gene: TRBJ1-5; CDR3 protein: CASSSGGTQPQHF; CDR3 DNA: TGTGCCAGCAGTTCAGGGGGTACTCAGCCCCAGCATTTT
D gene: TRBD2; V gene: TRBV19; clone size: -; J gene: TRBJ2-1; CDR3 protein: CASMASGRAVVFYNEQFF; CDR3 DNA: TGTGCCAGTATGGCTAGCGGGAGGGCCGTAGTGTTCTACAATGAGCAGTTCTTC
D gene: -; V gene: TRBV7-6; clone size: -; J gene: TRBJ2-5; CDR3 protein: CASSPWRGGGGETQYF; CDR3 DNA: TGTGCCAGCAGCCCTTGGAGAGGGGGCGGGGGAGAGACCCAGTACTTC
D gene: TRBD1; V gene: TRBV14; clone size: -; J gene: TRBJ2-5; CDR3 protein: CASSQDQGDWETQYF; CDR3 DNA: TGTGCCAGCAGCCAAGACCAGGGGGATTGGGAGACCCAGTACTTC
D gene: -; V gene: TRBV6-7; clone size: -; J gene: TRBJ1-5; CDR3 protein: CAVPGPWHDGNQPQHF; CDR3 DNA: TGTGCCGTCCCGGGACCGTGGCATGACGGCAATCAGCCCCAGCATTTT
D gene: TRBD2; V gene: TRBV19; clone size: -; J gene: TRBJ2-1; CDR3 protein: CASSTENSGEYNEQFF; CDR3 DNA: TGTGCCAGTAGTACAGAAAATAGCGGGGAGTACAATGAGCAGTTCTTC
D gene: -; V gene: TRBV28; clone size: -; J gene: TRBJ1-6; CDR3 protein: CASRPGFGVNSPLHF; CDR3 DNA: TGTGCCAGCAGACCCGGGTTCGGGGTTAATTCACCCCTCCACTTT
D gene: TRBD2; V gene: TRBV7-3; clone size: -; J gene: TRBJ2-5; CDR3 protein: CASSLTGRVRGPGGTQYF; CDR3 DNA: TGTGCCAGCAGCTTAACGGGGAGGGTTCGGGGACCCGGGGGGACCCAGTACTTC
D gene: -; V gene: TRBV19; clone size: -; J gene: TRBJ1-2; CDR3 protein: CASSNWRQGFGYTF; CDR3 DNA: TGTGCCAGTAGTAACTGGCGTCAGGGATTTGGCTACACCTTC
D gene: TRBD2; V gene: TRBV7-9; clone size: -; J gene: TRBJ2-1; CDR3 protein: CASSLVTGTSVYNEQFF; CDR3 DNA: TGTGCCAGCAGCTTAGTTACCGGGACTAGCGTTTACAATGAGCAGTTCTTC
D gene: -; V gene: TRBV28; clone size: -; J gene: TRBJ1-1; CDR3 protein: CASKGRGTEAFF; CDR3 DNA: TGTGCCAGCAAGGGCAGGGGCACTGAAGCTTTCTTT
D gene: -; V gene: TRBV7-9; clone size: -; J gene: TRBJ2-7; CDR3 protein: CASSLRDNSYEQYF; CDR3 DNA: TGTGCCAGCAGCTTAAGGGACAACTCCTACGAGCAGTACTTC
D gene: TRBD1; V gene: TRBV5-4; clone size: once; J gene: TRBJ1-2; CDR3 protein: CASSLGSDREYGYTF; CDR3 DNA: TGTGCCAGCAGCTTGGGCTCTGACAGGGAATATGGCTACACCTTC
D gene: -; V gene: TRBV7-9; clone size: -; J gene: TRBJ2-7; CDR3 protein: CASSFQGYEQYF; CDR3 DNA: TGTGCCAGCAGCTTTCAGGGCTACGAGCAGTACTTC
D gene: TRBD2; V gene: TRBV28; clone size: -; J gene: TRBJ2-1; CDR3 protein: CASSLRPSGGLYNEQFF; CDR3 DNA: TGTGCCAGCAGTTTAAGGCCTAGCGGGGGCCTTTACAATGAGCAGTTCTTC
D gene: -; V gene: TRBV18; clone size: few; J gene: TRBJ1-5; CDR3 protein: CASSPGAGNQPQHF; CDR3 DNA: TGTGCCAGCTCACCCGGGGCAGGGAATCAGCCCCAGCATTTT
D gene: TRBD2; V gene: TRBV18; clone size: once; J gene: TRBJ2-7; CDR3 protein: CASSRGTSGYEQYF; CDR3 DNA: TGTGCCAGCTCGCGCGGGACTAGCGGATACGAGCAGTACTTC
D gene: -; V gene: TRBV6-1; clone size: -; J gene: TRBJ1-6; CDR3 protein: CASVEMWDSPLHF; CDR3 DNA: TGTGCCAGCGTCGAGATGTGGGACTCACCCCTCCACTTT
D gene: -; V gene: TRBV7-8; clone size: -; J gene: TRBJ1-5; CDR3 protein: CASSLAGGTNQPQHF; CDR3 DNA: TGTGCCAGCAGCTTAGCTGGGGGTACAAATCAGCCCCAGCATTTT
D gene: TRBD1; V gene: TRBV5-4; clone size: -; J gene: TRBJ1-1; CDR3 protein: CASVTRGRNTEAFF; CDR3 DNA: TGTGCCAGCGTAACCAGGGGGCGGAACACTGAAGCTTTCTTT
D gene: -; V gene: TRBV6-6; clone size: -; J gene: TRBJ2-4; CDR3 protein: CASSTRQADIQYF; CDR3 DNA: TGTGCCAGCAGCACGAGACAGGCGGACATTCAGTACTTC
D gene: -; V gene: TRBV7-8; clone size: -; J gene: TRBJ1-5; CDR3 protein: CASSLRGSSNQPQHF; CDR3 DNA: TGTGCCAGCAGCTTAAGAGGGTCTAGCAATCAGCCCCAGCATTTT
D gene: TRBD1; V gene: TRBV7-9; clone size: few; J gene: TRBJ2-3; CDR3 protein: CASSMDRGRADTQYF; CDR3 DNA: TGTGCCAGCAGCATGGACAGGGGGCGGGCAGATACGCAGTATTTT
D gene: -; V gene: TRBV27; clone size: -; J gene: TRBJ1-5; CDR3 protein: CASSLGAGSNQPQHF; CDR3 DNA: TGTGCCAGCAGTTTGGGGGCGGGTAGCAATCAGCCCCAGCATTTT
D gene: -; V gene: TRBV2; clone size: -; J gene: TRBJ2-3; CDR3 protein: CASRPSGLGTDTQYF; CDR3 DNA: TGTGCCAGCAGACCCAGCGGGTTAGGCACAGATACGCAGTATTTT
D gene: -; V gene: TRBV5-1; clone size: -; J gene: TRBJ1-1; CDR3 protein: CASSLEGGPNTEAFF; CDR3 DNA: TGCGCCAGCAGCTTGGAGGGGGGACCGAACACTGAAGCTTTCTTT
D gene: TRBD2; V gene: TRBV7-3; clone size: -; J gene: TRBJ2-5; CDR3 protein: CASSLGLAGDRETQYF; CDR3 DNA: TGTGCCAGCAGCTTGGGACTAGCGGGAGACCGGGAGACCCAGTACTTC